The present entry profiles one T cell receptor (beta chain) with its context. Its specificity is not known. The CDR3 sequence is 15 residues long. V was cut by 5 bases and J by 2 bases, with 13 bases left in between. Germline V lookup: CDR1 SGHVS, CDR2 FQNEAQ. The data are from a study of T cell responses to AZD1222 COVID-19 vaccine. Study-wide results and limits: Clonal diversity was possibly underestimated, and the donors were mostly white British, with more females. Two doses of AZD1222 preceded a rise in Spike-specific TCR breadth and depth.

Data came from immunoSEQ multiplex PCR; TCRdb stores just in-frame clones and leaves some out. The sample carries about 130,000 clones, approximately 85% recorded once. The source was peripheral blood, collected on day 0 of MenACWY control vaccination. V gene TRBV7-8 combines with J gene TRBJ1-5; D remains ambiguous. This sequence was found in an adult in good health. The CDR3 loop reads CASSPGVGRNQPQHF. CDR3 nucleotide sequence: TGTGCCAGCAGCCCCGGCGTTGGCCGCAATCAGCCCCAGCATTTT.